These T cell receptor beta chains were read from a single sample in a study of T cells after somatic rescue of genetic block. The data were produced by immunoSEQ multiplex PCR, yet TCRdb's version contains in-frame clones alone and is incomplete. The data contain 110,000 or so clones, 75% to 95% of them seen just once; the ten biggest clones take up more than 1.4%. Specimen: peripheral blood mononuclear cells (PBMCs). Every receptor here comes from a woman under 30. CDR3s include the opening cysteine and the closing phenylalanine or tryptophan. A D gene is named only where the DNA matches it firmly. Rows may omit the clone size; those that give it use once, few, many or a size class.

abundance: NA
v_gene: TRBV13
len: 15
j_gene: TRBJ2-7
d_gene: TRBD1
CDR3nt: TGTGCCAGCAGCTTAGGACAGGGGAGCAGGTACGAGCAGTACTTC
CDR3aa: CASSLGQGSRYEQYF

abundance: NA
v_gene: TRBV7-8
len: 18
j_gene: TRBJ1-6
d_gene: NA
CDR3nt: TGTGCCAGCAGCCGCGGTCCTGGGACGGAGGTTTTCGGTTCACCCCTCCACTTT
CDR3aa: CASSRGPGTEVFGSPLHF

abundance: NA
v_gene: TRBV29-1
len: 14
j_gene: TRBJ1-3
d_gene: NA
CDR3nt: TGCAGCGTTTCAGGGGTCCTCTCTGGAAACACCATATATTTT
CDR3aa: CSVSGVLSGNTIYF

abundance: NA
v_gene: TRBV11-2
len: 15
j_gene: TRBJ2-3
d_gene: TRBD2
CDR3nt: TGTGCCAGCAGCTCTAGCGGGGGGAAAACAGATACGCAGTATTTT
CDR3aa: CASSSSGGKTDTQYF

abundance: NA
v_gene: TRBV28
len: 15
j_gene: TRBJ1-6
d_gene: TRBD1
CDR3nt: TGTGCCAGCAGTCCCGGACAGGGCTACGGTTCACCCCTCCACTTT
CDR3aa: CASSPGQGYGSPLHF

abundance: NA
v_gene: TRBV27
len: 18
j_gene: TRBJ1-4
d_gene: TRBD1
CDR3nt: TGTGCCAGCAGTCCCCTTCGGGACAGCCTTGGAAGTAATGAAAAACTGTTTTTT
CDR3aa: CASSPLRDSLGSNEKLFF

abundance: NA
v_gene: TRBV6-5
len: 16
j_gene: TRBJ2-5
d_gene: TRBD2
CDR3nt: TGTGCCAGCAGTTACTCATCCCTAGCGGGGTGGGAGACCCAGTACTTC
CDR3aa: CASSYSSLAGWETQYF

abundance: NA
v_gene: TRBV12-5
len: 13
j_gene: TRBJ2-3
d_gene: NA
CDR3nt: TGTGCTAGTGGTTTATGGACTAAAGATACGCAGTATTTT
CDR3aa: CASGLWTKDTQYF

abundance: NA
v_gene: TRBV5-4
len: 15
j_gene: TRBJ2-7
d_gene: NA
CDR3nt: TGTGCCAGCAGCTTGAGTGGCTCCCCCGCCTACGAGCAGTACTTC
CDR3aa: CASSLSGSPAYEQYF

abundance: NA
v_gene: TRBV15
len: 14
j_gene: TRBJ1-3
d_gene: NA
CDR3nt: TGTGCCACCAGCAGAGATGCAGGCCCAAACACCATATATTTT
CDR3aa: CATSRDAGPNTIYF

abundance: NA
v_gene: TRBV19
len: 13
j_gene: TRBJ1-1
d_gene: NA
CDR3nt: TGTGCCAGTAGTATCCGACCGAGGCTTGAAGCTTTCTTT
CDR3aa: CASSIRPRLEAFF

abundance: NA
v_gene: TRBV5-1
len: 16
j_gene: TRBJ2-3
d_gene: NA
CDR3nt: TGCGCCAGCAGCTTGGCCTCCTCCTATGCCACAGATACGCAGTATTTT
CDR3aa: CASSLASSYATDTQYF

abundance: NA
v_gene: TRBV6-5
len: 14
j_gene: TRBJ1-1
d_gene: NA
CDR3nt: TGTGCCAGCAAGGGGAGCGGGGAGGGCACTGAAGCTTTCTTT
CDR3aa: CASKGSGEGTEAFF

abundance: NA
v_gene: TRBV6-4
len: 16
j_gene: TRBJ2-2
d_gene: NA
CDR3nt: TGTGCCAGCAGTGACTCGTCAGGGGGGGTCACCGGGGAGCTGTTTTTT
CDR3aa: CASSDSSGGVTGELFF

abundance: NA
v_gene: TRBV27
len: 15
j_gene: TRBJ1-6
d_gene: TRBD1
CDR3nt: TGTGCCAGCAGTTCTCCGGGACAGTATAATTCACCCCTCCACTTT
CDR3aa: CASSSPGQYNSPLHF

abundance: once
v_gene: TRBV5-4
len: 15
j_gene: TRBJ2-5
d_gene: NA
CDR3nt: TGTGCCAGCAGCTTGGGGGGTGGAGGACAAGAGACCCAGTACTTC
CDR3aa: CASSLGGGGQETQYF

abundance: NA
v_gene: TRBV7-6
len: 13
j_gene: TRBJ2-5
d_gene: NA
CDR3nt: TGTGCCAGCAGCCGGAGGGGGGAAGAGACCCAGTACTTC
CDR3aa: CASSRRGEETQYF

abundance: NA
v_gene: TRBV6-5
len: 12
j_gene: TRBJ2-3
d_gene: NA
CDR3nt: TGTGCCAGCAGTTACTACGGGGATACGCAGTATTTT
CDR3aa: CASSYYGDTQYF

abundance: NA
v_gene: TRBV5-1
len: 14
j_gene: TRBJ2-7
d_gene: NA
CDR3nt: TGCGCCAGCAGCTTGCACCCCGAGGCCTACGAGCAGTACTTC
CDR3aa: CASSLHPEAYEQYF

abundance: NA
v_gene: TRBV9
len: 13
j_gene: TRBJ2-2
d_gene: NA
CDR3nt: TGTGCCAGCAGCGTATTGGGGTCCGGGGAGCTGTTTTTT
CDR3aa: CASSVLGSGELFF

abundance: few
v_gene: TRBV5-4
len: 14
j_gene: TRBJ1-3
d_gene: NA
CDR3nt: TGTGCCAGCAGCTCATTGGTGTCCGGAAACACCATATATTTT
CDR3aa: CASSSLVSGNTIYF

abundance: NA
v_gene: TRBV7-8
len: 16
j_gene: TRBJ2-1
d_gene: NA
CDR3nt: TGTGCCAGCAGCTTAGCAAGGCAGTACTCCTACAATGAGCAGTTCTTC
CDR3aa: CASSLARQYSYNEQFF

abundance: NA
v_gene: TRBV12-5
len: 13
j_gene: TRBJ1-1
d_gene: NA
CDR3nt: TGTGCTAGTGGGTATAAGGCGAACACTGAAGCTTTCTTT
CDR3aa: CASGYKANTEAFF

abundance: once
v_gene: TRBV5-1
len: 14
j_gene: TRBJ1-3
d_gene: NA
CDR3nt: TGCGCCAGCAGCTTCCAGGGAACGGGAAACACCATATATTTT
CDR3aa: CASSFQGTGNTIYF

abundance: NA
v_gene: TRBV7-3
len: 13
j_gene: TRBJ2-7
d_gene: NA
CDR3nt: TGTGCCAGCAGCTTACGGCAGGCGGGCGAGCAGTACTTC
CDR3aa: CASSLRQAGEQYF

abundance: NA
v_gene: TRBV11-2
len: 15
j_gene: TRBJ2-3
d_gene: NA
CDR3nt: TGTGCCAGCAGCTCTCCGGGACTGGGCACAGATACGCAGTATTTT
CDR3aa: CASSSPGLGTDTQYF

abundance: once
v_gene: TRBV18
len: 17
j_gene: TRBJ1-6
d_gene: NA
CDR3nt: TGTGCCAGCTCACCAGAGTTCGGAATATCCTATAATTCACCCCTCCACTTT
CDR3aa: CASSPEFGISYNSPLHF

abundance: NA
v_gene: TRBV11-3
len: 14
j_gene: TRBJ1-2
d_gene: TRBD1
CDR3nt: TGTGCCAGCAGAGGGGGCGCGGGTAACTATGGCTACACCTTC
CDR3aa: CASRGGAGNYGYTF

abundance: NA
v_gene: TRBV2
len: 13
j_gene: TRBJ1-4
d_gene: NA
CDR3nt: TGTGCCAGCATGATGGGGCTTGATGAAAAACTGTTTTTT
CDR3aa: CASMMGLDEKLFF